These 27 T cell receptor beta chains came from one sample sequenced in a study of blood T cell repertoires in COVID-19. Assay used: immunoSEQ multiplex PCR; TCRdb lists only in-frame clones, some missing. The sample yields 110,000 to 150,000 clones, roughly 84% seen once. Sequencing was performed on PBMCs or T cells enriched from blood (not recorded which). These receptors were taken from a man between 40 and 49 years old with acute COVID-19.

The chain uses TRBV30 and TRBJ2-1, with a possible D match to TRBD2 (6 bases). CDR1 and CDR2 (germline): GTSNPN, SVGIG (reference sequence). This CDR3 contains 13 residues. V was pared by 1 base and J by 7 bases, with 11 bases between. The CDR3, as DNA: TGTGCCTGGAGTGCAGCGGGTTGGAATGAGCAGTTCTTC. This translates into CAWSAAGWNEQFF.

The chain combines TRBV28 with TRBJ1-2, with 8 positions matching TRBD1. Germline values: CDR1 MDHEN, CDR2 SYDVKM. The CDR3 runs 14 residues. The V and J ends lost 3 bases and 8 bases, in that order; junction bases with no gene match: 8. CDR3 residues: CASSFLDRGYGYTF. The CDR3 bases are TGTGCCAGCAGTTTCCTCGACAGGGGATACGGCTACACCTTC.

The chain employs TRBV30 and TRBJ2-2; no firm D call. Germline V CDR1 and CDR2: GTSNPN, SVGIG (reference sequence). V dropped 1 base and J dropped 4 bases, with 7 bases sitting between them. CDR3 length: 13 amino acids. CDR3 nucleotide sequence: TGTGCCTGGAGTGAGACACTCACCGGGGAGCTGTTTTTT. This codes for CAWSETLTGELFF.

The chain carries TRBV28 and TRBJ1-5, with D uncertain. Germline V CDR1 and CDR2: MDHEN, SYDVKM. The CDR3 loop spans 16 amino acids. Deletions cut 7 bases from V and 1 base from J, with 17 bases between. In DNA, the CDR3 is TGTGCCAGCAATAATAACAGAGAGTCCAGCAATCAGCCCCAGCATTTT. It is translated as CASNNNRESSNQPQHF.

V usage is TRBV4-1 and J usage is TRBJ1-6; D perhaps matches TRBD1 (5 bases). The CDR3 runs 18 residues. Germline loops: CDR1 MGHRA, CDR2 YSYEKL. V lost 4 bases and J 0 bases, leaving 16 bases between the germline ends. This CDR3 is CASSPYAQAVSYNSPLHF. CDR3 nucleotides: TGCGCCAGCAGCCCCTACGCACAGGCCGTCTCCTATAATTCACCCCTCCACTTT.

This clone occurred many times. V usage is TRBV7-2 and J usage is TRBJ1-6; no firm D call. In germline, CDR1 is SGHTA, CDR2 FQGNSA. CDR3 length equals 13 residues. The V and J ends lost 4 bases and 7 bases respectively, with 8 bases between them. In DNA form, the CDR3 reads TGTGCCAGCAGCTCTCTGGGCAATTCACCCCTCCACTTT. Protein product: CASSSLGNSPLHF.

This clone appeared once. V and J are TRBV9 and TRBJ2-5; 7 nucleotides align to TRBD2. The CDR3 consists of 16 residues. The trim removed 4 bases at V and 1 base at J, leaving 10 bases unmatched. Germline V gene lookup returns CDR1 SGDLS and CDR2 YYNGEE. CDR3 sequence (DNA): TGTGCCAGCAGCCTAGGACTAGTGGGAATCCAAGAGACCCAGTACTTC. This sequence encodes CASSLGLVGIQETQYF.

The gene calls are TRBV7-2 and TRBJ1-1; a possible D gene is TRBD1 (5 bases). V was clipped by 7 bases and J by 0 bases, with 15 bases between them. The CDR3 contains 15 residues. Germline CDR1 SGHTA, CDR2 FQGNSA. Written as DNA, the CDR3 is TGTGCCAGCACAGACCTTCAAGGGGTGAACACTGAAGCTTTCTTT. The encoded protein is CASTDLQGVNTEAFF.

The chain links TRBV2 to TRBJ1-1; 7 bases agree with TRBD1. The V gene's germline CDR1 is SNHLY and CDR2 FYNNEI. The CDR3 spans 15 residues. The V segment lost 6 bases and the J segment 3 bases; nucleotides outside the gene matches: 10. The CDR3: CASRPDRAAYTEAFF. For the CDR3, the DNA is TGTGCCAGCAGACCTGACAGGGCCGCATACACTGAAGCTTTCTTT. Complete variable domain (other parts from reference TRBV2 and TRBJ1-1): EPEVTQTPSHQVTQMGQEVILRCVPISNHLYFYWYRQILGQKVEFLVSFYNNEISEKSEIFDDQFSVERPDGSNFTLKIRSTKLEDSAMYFCASRPDRAAYTEAFFGQGTRLTVV.

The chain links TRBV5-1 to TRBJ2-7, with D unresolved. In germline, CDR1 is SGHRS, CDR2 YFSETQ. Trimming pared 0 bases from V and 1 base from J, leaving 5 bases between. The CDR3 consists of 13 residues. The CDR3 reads CASSLDISYEQYF. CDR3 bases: TGCGCCAGCAGCTTGGATATATCCTACGAGCAGTACTTC.

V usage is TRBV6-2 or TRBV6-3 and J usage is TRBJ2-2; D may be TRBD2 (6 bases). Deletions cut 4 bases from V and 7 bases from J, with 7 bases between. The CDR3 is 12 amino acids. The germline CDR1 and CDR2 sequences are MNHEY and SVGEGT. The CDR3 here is CASSWGDGELFF. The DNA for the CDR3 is TGTGCCAGCAGTTGGGGGGACGGGGAGCTGTTTTTT.

The CDR3 DNA sequence: TGTGCCAGTACCCAAAAAGGGACAGGGGCCCACGAGCAGTACTTC. Protein product: CASTQKGTGAHEQYF. The chain uses TRBV6-5 and TRBJ2-7; TRBD1 matches at 10 bases. CDR3 length: 15 amino acids. Germline CDR1 and CDR2: MNHEY and SVGAGI. The V and J ends lost 9 bases and 5 bases, in that order; junction bases with no gene match: 13.

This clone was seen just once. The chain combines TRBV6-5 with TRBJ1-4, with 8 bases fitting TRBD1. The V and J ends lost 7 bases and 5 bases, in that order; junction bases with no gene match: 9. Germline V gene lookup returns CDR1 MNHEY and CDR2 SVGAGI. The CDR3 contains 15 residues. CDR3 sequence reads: CASKSSGGQNEKLFF. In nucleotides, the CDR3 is TGTGCCAGCAAGAGTTCAGGGGGCCAGAATGAAAAACTGTTTTTT.

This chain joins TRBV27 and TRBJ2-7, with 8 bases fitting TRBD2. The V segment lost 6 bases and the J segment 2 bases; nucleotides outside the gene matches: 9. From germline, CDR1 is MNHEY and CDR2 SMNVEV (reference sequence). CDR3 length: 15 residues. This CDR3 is CASRVTLAGPYEQYF. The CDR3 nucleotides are TGTGCCAGCAGAGTCACCTTAGCGGGACCCTACGAGCAGTACTTC.

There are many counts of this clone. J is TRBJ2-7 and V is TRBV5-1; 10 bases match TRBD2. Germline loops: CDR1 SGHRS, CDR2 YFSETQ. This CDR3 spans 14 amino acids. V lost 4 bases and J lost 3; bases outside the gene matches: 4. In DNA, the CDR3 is TGCGCCAGCAGCGCAGGACTAGCGGACTACGAGCAGTACTTC. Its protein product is CASSAGLADYEQYF.

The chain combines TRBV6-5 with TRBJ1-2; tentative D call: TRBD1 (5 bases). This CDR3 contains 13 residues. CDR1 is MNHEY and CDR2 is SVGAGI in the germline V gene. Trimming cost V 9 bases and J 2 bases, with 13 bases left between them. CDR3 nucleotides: TGTGCCAGTTCTTTGGGGGGGAACTATGGCTACACCTTC. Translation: CASSLGGNYGYTF.

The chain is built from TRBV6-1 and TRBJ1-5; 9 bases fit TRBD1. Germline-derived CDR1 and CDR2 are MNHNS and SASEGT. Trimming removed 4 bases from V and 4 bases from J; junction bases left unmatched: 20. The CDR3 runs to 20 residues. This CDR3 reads CASSVRSRDRDLIRNQPQHF. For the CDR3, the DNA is TGTGCCAGCAGTGTCCGATCCCGGGACAGGGACCTTATAAGAAATCAGCCCCAGCATTTT.

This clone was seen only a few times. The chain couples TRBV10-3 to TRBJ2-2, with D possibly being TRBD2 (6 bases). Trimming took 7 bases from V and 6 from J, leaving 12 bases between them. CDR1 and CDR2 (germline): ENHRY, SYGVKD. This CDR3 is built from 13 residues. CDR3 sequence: CAITPGAAGELFF. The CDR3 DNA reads TGTGCCATCACGCCGGGAGCGGCCGGGGAGCTGTTTTTT.

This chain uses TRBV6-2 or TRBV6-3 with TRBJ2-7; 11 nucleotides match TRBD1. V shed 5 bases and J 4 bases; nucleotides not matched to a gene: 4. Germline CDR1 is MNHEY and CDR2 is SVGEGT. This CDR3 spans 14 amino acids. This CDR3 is CASSIRDRGYEQYF. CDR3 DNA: TGTGCCAGCAGTATCCGGGACAGGGGGTACGAGCAGTACTTC.

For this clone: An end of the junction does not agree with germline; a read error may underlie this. Written as DNA, the CDR3 is TGTGCCAGCAGCCTAGCGACTTTTTTTGGAGTCTACGAGCAGTACTTC. Encoded protein: CASSLATFFGVYEQYF. The rearrangement uses TRBV7-2 and TRBJ2-7; tentative D call: TRBD2 (6 bases). This CDR3 region has 16 residues. Germline assignment: CDR1 SGHTA and CDR2 FQGNSA. Using reference TRBV7-2 and TRBJ2-7 for the parts outside the CDR3, the full variable domain is GAGVSQSPSNKVTEKGKDVELRCDPISGHTALYWYRQSLGQGLEFLIYFQGNSAPDKSGLPSDRFSAERTGGSVSTLTIQRTQQEDSAVYLCASSLATFFGVYEQYFGPGTRLTVT.

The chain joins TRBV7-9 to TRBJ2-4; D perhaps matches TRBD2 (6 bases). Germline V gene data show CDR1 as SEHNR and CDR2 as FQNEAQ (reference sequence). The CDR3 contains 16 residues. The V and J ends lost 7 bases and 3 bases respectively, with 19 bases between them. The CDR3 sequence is CASTYPGVDHKNIQYF. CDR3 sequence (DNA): TGTGCCAGCACCTATCCGGGAGTCGACCACAAAAACATTCAGTACTTC.

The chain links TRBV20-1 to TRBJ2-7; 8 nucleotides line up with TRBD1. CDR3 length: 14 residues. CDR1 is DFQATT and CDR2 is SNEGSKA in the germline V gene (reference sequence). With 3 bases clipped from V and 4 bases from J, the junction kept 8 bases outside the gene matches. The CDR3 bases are TGCAGTGCTAGTCTGACAGGGGTGAGGTACGAGCAGTACTTC. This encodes CSASLTGVRYEQYF.

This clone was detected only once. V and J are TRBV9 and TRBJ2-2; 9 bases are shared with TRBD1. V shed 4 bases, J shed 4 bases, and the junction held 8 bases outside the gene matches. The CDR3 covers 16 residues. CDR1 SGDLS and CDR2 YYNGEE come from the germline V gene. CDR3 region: CASSPRDRVITGELFF. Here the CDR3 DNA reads TGTGCCAGCAGCCCCCGGGACAGGGTAATCACCGGGGAGCTGTTTTTT. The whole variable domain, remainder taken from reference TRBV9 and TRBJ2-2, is DSGVTQTPKHLITATGQRVTLRCSPRSGDLSVYWYQQSLDQGLQFLIQYYNGEERAKGNILERFSAQQFPDLHSELNLSSLELGDSALYFCASSPRDRVITGELFFGEGSRLTVL.

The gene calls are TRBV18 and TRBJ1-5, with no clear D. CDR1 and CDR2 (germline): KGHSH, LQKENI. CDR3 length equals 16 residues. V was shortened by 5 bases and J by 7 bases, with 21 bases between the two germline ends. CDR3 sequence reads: CASSSHGPGGEQPQHF. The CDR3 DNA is TGTGCCAGCTCATCACACGGGCCCGGAGGAGAGCAGCCCCAGCATTTT. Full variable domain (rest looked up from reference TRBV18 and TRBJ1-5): NAGVMQNPRHLVRRRGQEARLRCSPMKGHSHVYWYRQLPEEGLKFMVYLQKENIIDESGMPKERFSAEFPKEGPSILRIQQVVRGDSAAYFCASSSHGPGGEQPQHFGDGTRLSIL.

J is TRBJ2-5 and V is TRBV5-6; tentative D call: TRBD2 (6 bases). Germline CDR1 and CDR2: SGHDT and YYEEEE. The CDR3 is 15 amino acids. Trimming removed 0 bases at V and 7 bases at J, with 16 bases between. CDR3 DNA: TGTGCCAGCAGCTTGGATTTCGGGGTGGAGGGGACCCAGTACTTC. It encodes CASSLDFGVEGTQYF.

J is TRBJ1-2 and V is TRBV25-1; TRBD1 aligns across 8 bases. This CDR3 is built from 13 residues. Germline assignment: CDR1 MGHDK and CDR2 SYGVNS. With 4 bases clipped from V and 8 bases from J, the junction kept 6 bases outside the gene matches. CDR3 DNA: TGTGCCAGCAGTGGACAGGGGTGGGGAGGCTACACCTTC. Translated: CASSGQGWGGYTF.

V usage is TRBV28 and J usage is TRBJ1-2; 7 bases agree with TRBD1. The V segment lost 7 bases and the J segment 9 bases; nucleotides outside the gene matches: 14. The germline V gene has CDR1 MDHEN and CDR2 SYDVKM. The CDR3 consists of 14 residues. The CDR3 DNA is TGTGCCAGCACCAACGTTGGGACAGCCCGGAGCTACACCTTC. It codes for CASTNVGTARSYTF.